The 21 T cell receptor beta chains given below trace back to one sample, sequenced in a study of shared clonotypes between healthy human individuals. The table came from immunoSEQ multiplex PCR; TCRdb's copy has only in-frame clones and leaves some out. The sample shows roughly 1,000,000 clones, around 82% of them seen only once. Material for sequencing was memory CD4+ T cells from PBMCs. Documented subset: CD45RA-negative fraction. Receptors originate from a man younger than 35 in good health. Some clones in this sample may be carry-over from other donors' samples.

This clone was seen only a few times. CDR3 sequence: CASRRPWALSTEAFF. In DNA form, the CDR3 reads TGTGCCAGCAGACGACCATGGGCCCTGAGCACTGAAGCTTTCTTT. This chain uses TRBV27 with TRBJ1-1; unclear D gene. Germline lookup yields CDR1 MNHEY and CDR2 SMNVEV (reference sequence). V was pared by 6 bases and J by 4 bases, with 18 bases between. CDR3 length: 15 amino acids.

This chain links TRBV2 with TRBJ2-5; 9 positions match TRBD2. Germline lookup yields CDR1 SNHLY and CDR2 FYNNEI. CDR3 length: 14 amino acids. J lost 4 bases, V lost 7 bases, and 7 bases had no gene match. The DNA for the CDR3 is TGTGCCAGCAACATAGCGGGAGTGAGAGAGACCCAGTACTTC. Protein: CASNIAGVRETQYF.

Turning to this clone: Different DNA sequences within this sample yield the same CDR3. V usage is TRBV5-1 and J usage is TRBJ2-6; D remains ambiguous. V shed 5 bases and J shed 4 bases, with 7 bases lying between them. There are 13 residues in the CDR3. Germline CDR1 SGHRS, CDR2 YFSETQ. CDR3 DNA sequence: TGCGCCAGCAGTCCTGGGGGGGCCAACGTCCTGACTTTC. The encoded protein is CASSPGGANVLTF.

V is TRBV5-1 and J is TRBJ2-3; TRBD2 matches 7 bases. Trimming at V came to 2 bases and at J to 5 bases, leaving 11 bases not matched to a gene. This CDR3 spans 16 amino acids. Germline-derived CDR1 and CDR2 are SGHRS and YFSETQ. The CDR3 reads CASSFTIGGSQDTQYF. CDR3 coding DNA: TGCGCCAGCAGCTTTACCATTGGCGGGAGTCAAGATACGCAGTATTTT.

The gene calls are TRBV6-1 and TRBJ2-7; TRBD1 might be the D (6 bases). Germline V lookup: CDR1 MNHNS, CDR2 SASEGT. CDR3 length: 13 amino acids. V was clipped by 9 bases and J by 2 bases, with 14 bases between them. DNA for the CDR3: TGTGCCAGTCAGACCACAGGGCCCTACGAGCAGTACTTC. It is translated as CASQTTGPYEQYF.

The chain is built from TRBV11-2 and TRBJ1-2; TRBD1 might be the D (5 bases). V lost 1 base to trimming and J lost 4 bases, with 10 bases between them. In germline, CDR1 is SGHAT, CDR2 FQNNGV. CDR3 size: 14 residues. CDR3 protein: CASSLVFGTYGYTF. The CDR3 region has the DNA TGTGCCAGCAGCTTAGTTTTCGGGACCTATGGCTACACCTTC.

The gene calls are TRBV28 and TRBJ2-3; 8 bases match TRBD2. The CDR3 sequence is 14 residues long. Germline CDR1 is MDHEN and CDR2 is SYDVKM. V was pared by 6 bases and J by 6 bases, with 8 bases of the junction left unmatched. The CDR3 bases are TGTGCCAGCAGCTTAGCGGGGTCTCTGGATACGCAGTATTTT. Amino acids: CASSLAGSLDTQYF.

The chain links TRBV27 to TRBJ1-1; the D gene is possibly TRBD1 (6 bases). Germline values: CDR1 MNHEY, CDR2 SMNVEV (reference sequence). This CDR3 region has 13 residues. Trimming shortened V by 3 bases and J by 5 bases, and 10 bases separated the two germline ends. The CDR3 protein is CASSFRGLTEAFF. The CDR3 region has the DNA TGTGCCAGCAGTTTCCGGGGGCTTACTGAAGCTTTCTTT.

The chain has TRBV7-2 and TRBJ2-7, with 13 bases lining up with TRBD2. This CDR3 has 15 amino acids. CDR1 and CDR2 (germline): SGHTA, FQGNSA. After removal of 5 bases from V and 6 bases from J, the junction contained 7 bases not matched to a gene. The CDR3 loop is CASSPPGLAGSEQYF. DNA of the CDR3: TGTGCCAGCAGCCCACCGGGACTAGCGGGAAGCGAGCAGTACTTC.

This chain joins TRBV6-5 and TRBJ2-7; 14 nucleotides match TRBD2. Looked up from germline, CDR1 is MNHEY and CDR2 is SVGAGI. Unmatched junction bases numbered 4, after V lost 8 bases and J lost 7 bases. The CDR3 consists of 13 residues. CDR3 amino acids: CASERTSGREQYF. The CDR3 DNA reads as TGTGCCAGCGAGCGGACTAGCGGGAGGGAGCAGTACTTC.

The V call is TRBV28, the J call TRBJ2-7; D is possibly TRBD1 or TRBD2 (7 bases each). V lost 6 bases, J lost 3 bases, and 15 bases lay in between. The CDR3 has 14 amino acids. Per germline, CDR1 MDHEN and CDR2 SYDVKM. This CDR3 reads CASSPAGDSYEQYF. CDR3 bases: TGTGCCAGCAGCCCCGCGGGGGACAGCTACGAGCAGTACTTC.

This clone was observed a single time. The chain uses TRBV2 and TRBJ2-7, with D perhaps matching TRBD1 or TRBD2 (6 bases each). V shed 10 bases and J shed 5 bases, with 12 bases lying between them. This CDR3 is 11 amino acids long. Looked up from germline, CDR1 is SNHLY and CDR2 is FYNNEI. The CDR3 sequence is CATGGGDEQYF. In DNA form, the CDR3 reads TGTGCCACCGGGGGCGGGGACGAGCAGTACTTC.

In DNA, the CDR3 is TGTGCCAGCCGCACCCCGGGACTAGGGGACGGGGAGCTGTTTTTT. It is translated as CASRTPGLGDGELFF. J is TRBJ2-2 and V is TRBV28; 8 bases line up with TRBD2. V lost 8 bases, J lost 7 bases, and 12 bases stayed unmatched. CDR3 size: 15 residues. Germline V gene sequence: CDR1 MDHEN, CDR2 SYDVKM.

The gene calls are TRBV28 and TRBJ2-2; TRBD2 might be the D (5 bases). Trimming took off 10 bases at V and 1 base at J, with 10 bases between the two ends. CDR1 is MDHEN, CDR2 SYDVKM, per germline. CDR3 length: 13 residues. CDR3 coding DNA: TGTGCCACCAGACGGGGGAACACCGGGGAGCTGTTTTTT. Protein product: CATRRGNTGELFF.

This clone was found once. V usage is TRBV15 and J usage is TRBJ2-6; D may be TRBD1 (6 bases). V lost 1 base, J lost 0 bases, and 13 bases lay in between. This CDR3 is 18 amino acids long. Germline V gene data show CDR1 as LNHNV and CDR2 as YYDKDF (reference sequence). This CDR3 is CATSRADRPSSGANVLTF. In DNA form, the CDR3 reads TGTGCCACCAGCAGAGCAGACAGGCCGAGCTCTGGGGCCAACGTCCTGACTTTC.

The chain couples TRBV15 to TRBJ1-4; D is undetermined. Deletions cut 1 base from V and 10 bases from J, with 7 bases between. Germline CDR1 LNHNV, CDR2 YYDKDF (reference sequence). The CDR3 consists of 12 residues. The CDR3 sequence: CATSRVGRKLFF. CDR3 coding DNA: TGTGCCACCAGCAGAGTGGGCAGAAAACTGTTTTTT. The variable domain in full, completed from reference TRBV15 and TRBJ1-4, reads DAMVIQNPRYQVTQFGKPVTLSCSQTLNHNVMYWYQQKSSQAPKLLFHYYDKDFNNEADTPDNFQSRRPNTSFCFLDIRSPGLGDTAMYLCATSRVGRKLFFGSGTQLSVL.

This chain joins TRBV4-1 and TRBJ1-4; unclear D gene. The V gene's germline CDR1 is MGHRA and CDR2 YSYEKL. This CDR3 is built from 15 residues. Trimming pared 5 bases from V and 1 base from J, leaving 11 bases between. CDR3 region: CASSFRSGTNEKLFF. The CDR3 DNA sequence: TGCGCCAGCAGCTTCCGAAGCGGAACTAATGAAAAACTGTTTTTT.

V gene TRBV10-3 combines with J gene TRBJ1-5; D not certain. The V end lost 10 bases, the J end lost 2 bases, and 24 bases lay between the germline ends. In germline, CDR1 is ENHRY, CDR2 SYGVKD. The CDR3 runs to 17 residues. The CDR3 region is CATAKTEPPVGNQPQHF. The CDR3 bases are TGTGCCACCGCGAAAACCGAACCCCCTGTGGGCAATCAGCCCCAGCATTTT.

This clone was counted between two and nine times. The CDR3 DNA follows: TGTGCCAGCAGTTACTCGACCCACGACGAGCAGTACTTC. It codes for CASSYSTHDEQYF. This sequence joins TRBV6-6 and TRBJ2-7; D is undetermined. Per the germline V gene, CDR1 is MNHNY and CDR2 is SVGAGI (reference sequence). Trimming took 0 bases from V and 5 from J, leaving 8 bases between them. CDR3 length: 13 residues.

This clone was observed once. V and J are TRBV7-2 and TRBJ2-1; D possibly corresponds to TRBD1 (5 bases). The CDR3 consists of 16 residues. Germline V CDR1 and CDR2: SGHTA, FQGNSA. Trimming removed 2 bases at V and 2 bases at J, with 13 bases between. DNA of the CDR3: TGTGCCAGCAGCTTATTGGCAGGGCCTACCTACAATGAGCAGTTCTTC. Translating it yields CASSLLAGPTYNEQFF. Combining the CDR3 with reference TRBV7-2 and TRBJ2-1 gives the whole variable domain GAGVSQSPSNKVTEKGKDVELRCDPISGHTALYWYRQSLGQGLEFLIYFQGNSAPDKSGLPSDRFSAERTGGSVSTLTIQRTQQEDSAVYLCASSLLAGPTYNEQFFGPGTRLTVL.

This clone was counted only a few times. This chain joins TRBV7-2 and TRBJ2-3, with D perhaps TRBD2 (6 bases). The CDR3 has 17 amino acids. Germline V gene lookup returns CDR1 SGHTA and CDR2 FQGNSA. Trimming left V 1 base short and J 0 bases short, with 14 bases between. The CDR3, as DNA: TGTGCCAGCAGCTTAGAAGTCGGCGGGGTTAGCACAGATACGCAGTATTTT. The encoded protein is CASSLEVGGVSTDTQYF.